Below are 18 T cell receptor beta chains sequenced from a single sample in a study of beta chain features in type 1 diabetes. The sequenced template was cDNA made from the entire isolated RNA. Generated by immunoSEQ multiplex PCR, the TCRdb table keeps only in-frame clones and is missing some. The profile covers 130,000 or so clones, with 9.5% to 10% appearing a single time and almost 0.65% taken by the ten largest. The sequenced sample consisted of central memory CD4+ T cells from blood. These receptor sequences come from a woman aged 40 to 50 in good health.

This clone turned up a few times. This chain joins TRBV4-3 and TRBJ2-3, with D hard to call. CDR3 length: 13 residues. The V end was cut by 3 bases, the J end by 3 bases, with 7 bases between. Germline V CDR1 and CDR2: LGHNA, YSLEER. The CDR3 region has the DNA TGCGCCAGCAGCCACACGAGGACAGATACGCAGTATTTT. It codes for CASSHTRTDTQYF.

This clone was observed a handful of times. The V gene is TRBV5-4, the J gene TRBJ2-6; D is unresolved. The germline V gene encodes CDR1 SGHNT and CDR2 YYREEE (reference sequence). Trimming left V 2 bases short and J 0 bases short, with 3 bases between. This CDR3 contains 14 residues. The chain's CDR3 is CASSFSSGANVLTF. DNA for the CDR3: TGTGCCAGCAGCTTCAGCTCTGGGGCCAACGTCCTGACTTTC.

This clone was observed at least ten times. The rearrangement uses TRBV14 and TRBJ2-7, with TRBD2 identical over 7 bases. Germline lookup yields CDR1 SGHDN and CDR2 FVKESK. This CDR3 has 15 amino acids. V shed 5 bases and J 5 bases; nucleotides not matched to a gene: 12. The CDR3 spells CASSDHLAAYNEQYF. CDR3 DNA sequence: TGTGCCAGCAGCGACCACCTAGCGGCCTACAACGAGCAGTACTTC.

This clone was picked up a small number of times. This chain connects TRBV19 to TRBJ2-3; 12 bases match TRBD1. The CDR3 length is 17 residues. CDR1 is LNHDA, CDR2 SQIVND, per germline (reference sequence). The trim removed 6 bases at V and 4 bases at J, leaving 11 bases unmatched. CDR3 bases: TGTGCCAGTAGCCTTCTCGGGACAGGGGGCGCCTCAGATACGCAGTATTTT. Amino acids: CASSLLGTGGASDTQYF.

J is TRBJ2-7 and V is TRBV9, with 7 bases that match TRBD1. This CDR3 contains 15 residues. With 4 bases clipped from V and 3 bases from J, the junction kept 10 bases outside the gene matches. CDR1 is SGDLS, CDR2 YYNGEE, per germline. Written as DNA, the CDR3 is TGTGCCAGCAGCCAGAGTCCGGGACAGAACTACGAGCAGTACTTC. Translation gives CASSQSPGQNYEQYF.

This rearrangement joins TRBV10-3 to TRBJ1-6, with D maybe TRBD1 (6 bases). Trimming pared 6 bases from V and 5 bases from J, leaving 14 bases between. The CDR3 has 15 amino acids. Per germline, CDR1 ENHRY and CDR2 SYGVKD. The CDR3 DNA reads TGTGCCATCAGGCTACGACAGGAGAATAATTCACCCCTCCACTTT. Translating it yields CAIRLRQENNSPLHF.

This clone was picked up one time. The chain uses TRBV27 and TRBJ2-3, with a weak D call TRBD2 (6 bases). The CDR3 sequence is 13 residues long. Germline assignment: CDR1 MNHEY and CDR2 SMNVEV (reference sequence). V was shortened by 5 bases and J by 6 bases, with 12 bases between the two germline ends. DNA for the CDR3: TGTGCCAGCAGTGGGCCCGGAGGGGATACGCAGTATTTT. Its translation is CASSGPGGDTQYF.

A word on this clone: Within the sample, other DNA sequences also encode this same CDR3. The chain has TRBV11-2 and TRBJ2-7, with no clear D. In germline, CDR1 is SGHAT, CDR2 FQNNGV. Trimming took 2 bases from V and 4 from J, leaving 6 bases between them. The CDR3 is made up of 12 amino acids. The CDR3 nucleotides read TGTGCCAGCAGCTTATCCTTATACGAGCAGTACTTC. Residues: CASSLSLYEQYF.

This clone was counted a few times. V gene TRBV7-9 combines with J gene TRBJ2-7; 10 bases are shared with TRBD1. From germline, CDR1 is SEHNR and CDR2 FQNEAQ (reference sequence). The CDR3 spans 17 residues. V shed 5 bases and J 2 bases; nucleotides not matched to a gene: 12. CDR3 nucleotides: TGTGCCAGCAGCCTATCGGGACAGGGGCCCCACACCTACGAGCAGTACTTC. Amino acids: CASSLSGQGPHTYEQYF.

This clone came up a few times. This sequence joins TRBV5-4 and TRBJ2-7; 7 bases line up with TRBD1. The CDR3 spans 15 residues. Germline V lookup: CDR1 SGHNT, CDR2 YYREEE (reference sequence). Trimming cost V 6 bases and J 2 bases; bases outside gene matches: 11. DNA for the CDR3: TGTGCCAGCACCTCTCGACAGGGAAATACCTACGAGCAGTACTTC. Encoded protein: CASTSRQGNTYEQYF.

This chain joins TRBV2 and TRBJ1-5, with TRBD1 matching over 7 bases. The germline gives CDR1 SNHLY, CDR2 FYNNEI. V gave up 7 bases and J gave up 4 bases; unmatched junction bases: 10. CDR3 length equals 15 residues. In nucleotides, the CDR3 is TGTGCCAGCAACCCAGGGGACAGCTCTAATCAGCCCCAGCATTTT. Translation gives CASNPGDSSNQPQHF.

This clone was picked up a small number of times. Here the CDR3 DNA reads TGCGCCAGCAGCCAAGAGGTCGGGGACAGGGGGAACATTCAGTACTTC. It yields the protein CASSQEVGDRGNIQYF. The chain is built from TRBV4-3 and TRBJ2-4; 11 bases line up with TRBD1. This CDR3 spans 16 amino acids. V gave up 0 bases and J gave up 7 bases; unmatched junction bases: 5. Germline CDR1 is LGHNA and CDR2 is YSLEER.

This clone was counted at least ten times. The chain has TRBV10-3 and TRBJ1-1; 7 bases are a match to TRBD1. Germline CDR1 ENHRY, CDR2 SYGVKD. This CDR3 contains 13 residues. The ends lost 7 bases at V and 4 bases at J; junction bases unmatched: 6. CDR3 bases: TGTGCCATCACACCGACAGGGACCACTGAAGCTTTCTTT. Amino acid sequence: CAITPTGTTEAFF.

This clone occurred a few times. The rearrangement uses TRBV5-1 and TRBJ2-6; maybe TRBD1 (5 bases). Germline-derived CDR1 and CDR2 are SGHRS and YFSETQ. V was clipped by 0 bases and J by 0 bases, with 7 bases between them. The CDR3 is 16 amino acids. The CDR3 DNA reads TGCGCCAGCAGCTTGGGGGGCAACTCTGGGGCCAACGTCCTGACTTTC. Protein product: CASSLGGNSGANVLTF.

The chain carries TRBV5-4 and TRBJ2-5, with D possibly matching TRBD2 (5 bases). Germline values: CDR1 SGHNT, CDR2 YYREEE (reference sequence). Trimming pared 4 bases from V and 3 bases from J, leaving 19 bases between. The CDR3 spans 16 residues. The CDR3 here is CASSVNNARGKETQYF. Written as DNA, the CDR3 is TGTGCCAGCAGCGTAAATAACGCTCGGGGAAAAGAGACCCAGTACTTC.

A few counts support this clone. The chain couples TRBV19 to TRBJ2-6; D possibly corresponds to TRBD2 (5 bases). The V gene's germline CDR1 is LNHDA and CDR2 SQIVND (reference sequence). This CDR3 contains 15 residues. The germline V and J ends were trimmed by 8 bases and 1 base, with 12 bases remaining between them. The CDR3 here is CASAERASGANVLTF. In DNA form, the CDR3 reads TGTGCCAGTGCCGAGAGGGCATCTGGGGCCAACGTCCTGACTTTC.

The sample holds a few counts of this clone. The V call is TRBV7-8, the J call TRBJ2-1; D is unresolved. In germline, CDR1 is SGHVS, CDR2 FQNEAQ. Trimming pared 5 bases from V and 5 bases from J, leaving 10 bases between. The CDR3 extends over 13 amino acids. Here the CDR3 reads CASSRTVHNEQFF. Here the CDR3 DNA reads TGTGCCAGCAGCCGAACAGTGCACAATGAGCAGTTCTTC.

This clone was picked up a small number of times. This chain connects TRBV12-5 to TRBJ1-1; D is uncertain. The CDR3 has 12 residues. Germline V gene lookup returns CDR1 LGHNT and CDR2 FRNRAP. Trimming shortened V by 4 bases and J by 11 bases, and 14 bases separated the two germline ends. The CDR3 is CASGSDSGEAFF. The CDR3, as DNA: TGTGCTAGTGGTTCCGATTCCGGGGAGGCTTTCTTT.